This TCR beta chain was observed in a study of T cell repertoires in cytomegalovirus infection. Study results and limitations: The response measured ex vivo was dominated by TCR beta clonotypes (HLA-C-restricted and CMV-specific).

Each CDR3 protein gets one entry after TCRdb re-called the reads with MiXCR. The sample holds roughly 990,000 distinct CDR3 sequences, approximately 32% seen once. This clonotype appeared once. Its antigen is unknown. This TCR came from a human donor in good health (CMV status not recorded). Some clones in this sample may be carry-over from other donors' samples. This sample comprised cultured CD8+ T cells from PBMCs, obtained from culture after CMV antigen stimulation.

Here the CDR3 reads CASSVNKGGGGNQPQHF. CDR3 in DNA: TGCGCCAGCAGTGTAAATAAGGGAGGGGGCGGCAATCAGCCCCAGCATTTT. The chain is built from TRBV10-2 and TRBJ1-5; 7 bases are a match to TRBD1. From germline, CDR1 is WSHSY and CDR2 SAAADI. The CDR3 sequence is 17 residues long. The V gene end was trimmed by 4 bases and the J gene end by 2 bases; junction bases not matched to a gene: 11.